The clone carrying this TCR beta chain was detected only once. This entry belongs to a study of blood T cell repertoires in COVID-19. On the study more broadly: The study drew acute and convalescent COVID-19 samples from the United States, Italy and Spain. T cells, B-cell-depleted T cells, or PBMCs provided the cDNA or gDNA that served as material.

In the authors' workflow: Reference gene primer amplification yielded estimated nucleated cell counts. Data came from immunoSEQ multiplex PCR; TCRdb stores just in-frame clones and leaves some out. The V and J calls and clone size are taken from that table; D and trimming were inferred from the DNA. The data show about 50,000 clones, with over 85% seen just once and approximately 10% held by the top ten. Germline V CDR1 and CDR2: SGHAT, FQNNGV. This CDR3 region has 15 residues. Trimming stripped 5 bases from V and 0 bases from J, with 11 bases between. Sequences were obtained from peripheral blood. This receptor was obtained from a man older than 75 with active or convalescent COVID-19. J is TRBJ2-1 and V is TRBV11-2; no clear D. The CDR3 DNA sequence: TGTGCCAGCAGCGGTTCCCTTAGCTCCTACAATGAGCAGTTCTTC. This sequence encodes CASSGSLSSYNEQFF.